This T cell receptor (beta chain) stems from a study of blood T cell repertoires in COVID-19 (dated by TCRdb to about 2020). Background for the entire study: Samples covering the acute and convalescent phases of COVID-19 were provided by collaborators in the United States, Italy and Spain. HLA class I and class II types, where available, came from metadata supplied by the sample provider rather than from assay-based typing. The material from the prospective study consisted of cDNA or gDNA derived from T cells, B-cell-depleted T cells, or PBMCs. Deeply sampled blood TCRbeta repertoires from subjects exposed to, actively infected with, or recovered from COVID-19 were included in the dataset. Samples were obtained from the ongoing ImmuneRACE study (first 160 participants) and from 1,000 to 1,500 subjects provided by 6 global collaborators. The repertoires were made available in a free public database intended to serve as a resource for research on the immune response to SARS-CoV-2. Sample metadata almost always included a de-identified subject ID, COVID-19 status, age in years and sex.

Comment on this clone: The antigen this receptor binds is unknown. The record has no base qualities; no much larger clone is one base away.

The immunoSEQ Assay, a bias-controlled multiplex PCR, was used to amplify TCRbeta CDR3 regions from genomic DNA. As for how the authors treated the data: Within the assay, amplification of reference gene primers was used to estimate how many nucleated cells each sample contained. Sequence reads were collapsed and filtered to measure the absolute abundance of every unique TCRbeta CDR3 rearrangement. Productive Simpson clonality was computed per sample as the square root of Simpson's diversity index over productive rearrangements. Here the immuneACCESS table is served through TCRdb, limited to in-frame sequences with V and J called. Missing clones are a known gap in these copies; in checked studies unresolved V genes cover under half, and the rest lacks a known reason. V and J calls and clone size are given by that table; D and trimming were obtained from the DNA. The table for this sample lists tens of thousands of clones; 80% to 85% of them were counted only once. Of the sample, roughly 1.4% falls within the top ten clones.

CDR1 and CDR2 (MNHNY, SVGAGI) derive from the germline V gene (reference sequence). Measured from the cysteine to the phenylalanine, the CDR3 is 14 residues long. The only DNA kept is the CDR3, 42 bases in frame from the first base. The germline V and J ends show losses of 7 bases and 2 bases respectively, and no gene match explains 8 bases of the junction. Summary of the overall study and its limitations: The amount of clinical and demographic metadata varied by source and participant and was provided uncurated.

Whole blood was collected in K2EDTA tubes by collaborating institutions according to the institutions' own protocols. For TCRbeta analysis, collaborators shipped samples as frozen whole blood, isolated PBMCs, or DNA extracted from either of those sample types. The origin of this receptor is a man aged 50-60 years with acute or convalescent COVID-19. Recombination joined TRBV6-6 with TRBJ2-7; 7 middle bases align to TRBD1. Sequences were obtained from peripheral blood. The DNA reads as follows: TGTGCCAGCAACGCACAGGGGATGGCCTACGAGCAGTACTTC. This translates into CASNAQGMAYEQYF.